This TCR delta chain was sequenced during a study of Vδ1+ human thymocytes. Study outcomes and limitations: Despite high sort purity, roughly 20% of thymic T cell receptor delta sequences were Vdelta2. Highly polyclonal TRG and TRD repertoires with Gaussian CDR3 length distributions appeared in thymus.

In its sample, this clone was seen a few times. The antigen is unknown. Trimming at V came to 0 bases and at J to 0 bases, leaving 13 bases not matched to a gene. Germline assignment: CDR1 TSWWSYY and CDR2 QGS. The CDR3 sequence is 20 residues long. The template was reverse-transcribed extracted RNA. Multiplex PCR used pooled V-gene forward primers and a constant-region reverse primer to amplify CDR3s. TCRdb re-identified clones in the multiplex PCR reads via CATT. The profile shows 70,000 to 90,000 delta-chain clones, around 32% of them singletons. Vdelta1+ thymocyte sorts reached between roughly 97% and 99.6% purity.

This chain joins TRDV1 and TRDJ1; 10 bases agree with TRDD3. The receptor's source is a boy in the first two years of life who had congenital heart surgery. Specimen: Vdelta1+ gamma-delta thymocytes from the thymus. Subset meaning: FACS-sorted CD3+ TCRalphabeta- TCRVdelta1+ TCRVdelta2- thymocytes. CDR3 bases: TGTGCTCTTGGGGAACTGGGGAGTACTGGGGGATCTCCCTACACCGATAAACTCATCTTT. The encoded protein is CALGELGSTGGSPYTDKLIF.